The rows below give T cell receptor beta chains drawn from one sample of a study of T cell repertoires in cytomegalovirus infection. TCRdb independently ran MiXCR on the reads; one entry per CDR3 protein. The sample contains hundreds of thousands of distinct CDR3 sequences, 30% to 40% of which appear only once. Their specific antigens are unknown. The input for sequencing was cultured CD8+ T cells from PBMCs, taken from culture after CMV antigen stimulation. The receptor set was obtained from a human donor in good health (CMV status not recorded). Some clones in this sample may be carry-over from other donors' samples. CDR3s include the opening cysteine and the closing phenylalanine or tryptophan. The D gene is left open where the match is weak. Only some rows state a clone size, as once, few, many or a class for expanded clones.

clone_size	d_call	j_call	v_call	cdr3_aa	cdr3_nt
many	NA	TRBJ2-2	TRBV7-2	CASSPRGLNTGELFF	TGTGCCAGCAGCCCCCGGGGGCTGAACACCGGGGAGCTGTTTTTT
NA	NA	TRBJ2-7	TRBV6-2/TRBV6-3	CASDLGRYEQYF	TGTGCCAGCGACCTCGGTCGCTACGAGCAGTACTTC
NA	TRBD1	TRBJ1-1	TRBV11-2	CASSPWGRGTEAFF	TGTGCCAGCAGCCCTTGGGGCAGGGGGACTGAAGCTTTCTTT
NA	TRBD2	TRBJ2-1	TRBV6-8	CASSSLAGEQFF	TGTGCCAGCAGTTCGCTAGCGGGTGAGCAGTTCTTC
many	TRBD1	TRBJ1-5	TRBV14	CASTGQGGLLAQHF	TGTGCCAGCACCGGACAGGGGGGGCTCTTAGCCCAGCATTTT
few	NA	TRBJ2-1	TRBV7-6	CASSLRAPREQFF	TGTGCCAGCAGCCTAAGGGCTCCCAGGGAGCAGTTCTTC
many	NA	TRBJ1-5	TRBV7-2	CASSLGARVGSNQPQHF	TGTGCCAGCAGCTTAGGGGCAAGGGTGGGCAGCAATCAGCCCCAGCATTTT
NA	TRBD1	TRBJ2-3	TRBV7-2	CASSLRLRDRGRHGTDTQYF	TGTGCCAGCAGCTTACGCCTCCGGGACAGGGGGCGCCACGGCACAGATACGCAGTATTTT
many	NA	TRBJ1-1	TRBV7-9	CASTTIGGWNTEAFF	TGTGCCAGCACCACCATCGGGGGCTGGAACACTGAAGCTTTCTTT
few	TRBD1	TRBJ2-1	TRBV7-9	CASSFWDRPYNEQFF	TGTGCCAGCAGTTTTTGGGACAGACCCTACAATGAGCAGTTCTTC
NA	TRBD1	TRBJ1-6	TRBV20-1	CSAQKGADNSPLHF	TGCAGTGCCCAAAAGGGGGCTGATAATTCACCCCTCCACTTT
many	TRBD1	TRBJ1-1	TRBV7-9	CAVTGQGDTEAFF	TGTGCCGTTACGGGACAGGGGGACACTGAAGCTTTCTTT
NA	NA	TRBJ1-1	TRBV7-9	CASSPGENLNTEAFF	TGTGCCAGCAGCCCGGGAGAAAACCTGAACACTGAAGCTTTCTTT
many	NA	TRBJ2-2	TRBV7-6	CASSGGDGPNTGELFF	TGTGCCAGCAGCGGCGGCGACGGGCCGAACACCGGGGAGCTGTTTTTT
NA	NA	TRBJ2-5	TRBV12-3/TRBV12-4	CANSLEDQETQYF	TGTGCCAACAGTTTAGAGGACCAGGAGACCCAGTACTTC
NA	TRBD1	TRBJ2-1	TRBV15	CATSRSPLGQGLNEQFF	TGTGCCACCAGCAGGTCCCCCTTAGGACAGGGTTTAAATGAGCAGTTCTTC
few	NA	TRBJ1-5	TRBV7-2	CASSFDGYNQPQHF	TGTGCCAGCAGCTTCGACGGATACAATCAGCCCCAGCATTTT
few	NA	TRBJ2-1	TRBV25-1	CASQGSLYNEQFF	TGTGCCAGTCAGGGTTCTCTATACAATGAGCAGTTCTTC
NA	NA	TRBJ1-2	TRBV5-5	CASSLAKGLIYGYTF	TGTGCCAGCAGCTTGGCCAAGGGACTGATCTATGGCTACACCTTC
NA	NA	TRBJ1-2	TRBV7-3	CASSPTAGVDYGYTF	TGTGCCAGCAGCCCGACGGCAGGTGTGGACTATGGCTACACCTTC
NA	NA	TRBJ2-1	TRBV20-1	CSARRVYNEQFF	TGCAGTGCTAGAAGAGTTTACAATGAGCAGTTCTTC
many	TRBD2	TRBJ2-2	TRBV7-8	CASSLGASGGPPSGELFF	TGTGCCAGCAGCTTAGGGGCTAGCGGGGGGCCACCCTCCGGGGAGCTGTTTTTT
NA	TRBD2	TRBJ2-3	TRBV24-1	CATSDPLRAGSTDTQYF	TGTGCCACCAGTGATCCTCTCCGAGCGGGGAGCACAGATACGCAGTATTTT
many	TRBD2	TRBJ2-3	TRBV7-8	CASSTGTSGTDTQYF	TGTGCCAGCAGCACCGGGACTAGCGGCACAGATACGCAGTATTTT
NA	TRBD1	TRBJ1-5	TRBV28	CASSFRQGASNQPQHF	TGTGCCAGCAGTTTTCGGCAGGGGGCGAGCAATCAGCCCCAGCATTTT
few	TRBD1	TRBJ2-2	TRBV20-1	CSARDRGPGELFF	TGCAGTGCTCGGGACAGGGGCCCCGGGGAGCTGTTTTTT
NA	TRBD2	TRBJ2-5	TRBV12-3/TRBV12-4	CASSLGIAGKETQYF	TGTGCCAGCAGTTTAGGGATAGCGGGGAAGGAGACCCAGTACTTC
NA	TRBD2	TRBJ2-1	TRBV10-1	CASSESGIAGTFSSYNEQFF	TGCGCCAGCAGTGAGTCGGGGATAGCGGGGACCTTTAGCTCCTACAATGAGCAGTTCTTC
many	NA	TRBJ2-7	TRBV7-8	CASSSSWGDEQYF	TGTGCCAGCAGCTCCTCGTGGGGGGACGAGCAGTACTTC
NA	TRBD2	TRBJ2-3	TRBV29-1	CSVEDRAGVGPRSTDTQYF	TGCAGCGTTGAAGATCGCGCGGGGGTGGGCCCTAGGAGCACAGATACGCAGTATTTT
few	NA	TRBJ2-1	TRBV27	CASSPPAIFPYNEQFF	TGTGCCAGCAGTCCCCCGGCTATCTTCCCCTACAATGAGCAGTTCTTC
NA	NA	TRBJ2-5	TRBV6-5	CASSPKRGKETQYF	TGTGCCAGCAGCCCCAAAAGAGGAAAAGAGACCCAGTACTTC
NA	NA	TRBJ1-2	TRBV9	CASSVGGEANYGYTF	TGTGCCAGCAGCGTCGGGGGGGAAGCTAACTATGGCTACACCTTC
NA	NA	TRBJ2-3	TRBV2	CATVADDTDTQYF	TGTGCCACCGTAGCGGACGACACAGATACGCAGTATTTT
NA	NA	TRBJ1-2	TRBV12-3/TRBV12-4	CATMARVDGYTF	TGTGCCACCATGGCCAGGGTGGATGGCTACACCTTC
few	NA	TRBJ1-1	TRBV7-2	CASSLVQYPAFF	TGTGCCAGCAGCTTAGTTCAGTACCCAGCTTTCTTT
once	NA	TRBJ1-1	TRBV20-1	CSARPGQEAFF	TGCAGTGCTAGACCGGGCCAAGAAGCTTTCTTT
NA	NA	TRBJ1-1	TRBV13	CASSFDKNSEAFF	TGTGCCAGCAGCTTTGATAAGAACTCTGAAGCTTTCTTT
many	TRBD1	TRBJ1-1	TRBV7-6	CASSLDGTAYGAFF	TGTGCCAGCAGCTTAGACGGGACAGCCTACGGAGCTTTCTTT
few	NA	TRBJ1-5	TRBV4-1	CASSQEGRAGDQPQHF	TGCGCCAGCAGCCAAGAAGGTCGGGCCGGGGATCAGCCCCAGCATTTT
few	TRBD1	TRBJ2-3	TRBV19	CASSTGQGLNGEGLGGQYF	TGTGCCAGTAGTACGGGACAGGGACTGAACGGGGAAGGGCTGGGAGGGCAGTATTTT
many	NA	TRBJ2-1	TRBV12-3/TRBV12-4	CASSFGLFEQFF	TGTGCCAGCAGTTTCGGACTATTTGAGCAGTTCTTC
NA	NA	TRBJ2-3	TRBV12-3/TRBV12-4	CASSKPGEKVDTQYF	TGTGCCAGCAGCAAACCAGGGGAGAAGGTGGATACGCAGTATTTT
few	TRBD1	TRBJ2-5	TRBV5-1	CASSLEGTGGLQETQYF	TGCGCCAGCAGCTTGGAGGGGACAGGGGGCCTCCAAGAGACCCAGTACTTC
NA	NA	TRBJ1-5	TRBV6-2/TRBV6-3	CASSSIYSNQPQHF	TGTGCCAGCAGTTCTATCTATAGCAATCAGCCCCAGCATTTT
NA	NA	TRBJ1-5	TRBV9	CASSVGSTQPQHF	TGTGCCAGCAGCGTAGGGTCAACACAGCCCCAGCATTTT
NA	NA	TRBJ2-1	TRBV19	CASSIEIRIGGSQFF	TGTGCCAGTAGTATTGAGATCAGAATTGGGGGCTCTCAGTTCTTC
NA	NA	TRBJ1-5	TRBV25-1	CASSELGEYSNQPQHF	TGTGCCAGCAGTGAATTGGGTGAATATAGCAATCAGCCCCAGCATTTT
NA	NA	TRBJ1-5	TRBV2	CASSEGVYSNQPQHF	TGTGCCAGCAGTGAAGGGGTCTATAGCAATCAGCCCCAGCATTTT